The 2 T cell receptor beta chains below come from one sample, sequenced in a study of CD8 T cells in ankylosing spondylitis. From the 5' RACE reads, TCRdb called clonotypes with MiXCR, one entry per CDR3 protein. The table shows some 220,000 distinct CDR3 sequences, with less than 9.5% occurring only once. Sequencing input: blood, either unsorted or a sorted T cell fraction (not recorded which). The receptors originated from a female donor with ankylosing spondylitis or in good health (not recorded which).

This clonotype was seen ten or more times. This sequence joins TRBV4-3 and TRBJ2-1; 10 bases match TRBD2. There are 18 residues in the CDR3. In germline, CDR1 is LGHNA, CDR2 YSLEER. Trimming at V came to 0 bases and at J to 4 bases, leaving 9 bases not matched to a gene. The CDR3 DNA reads TGCGCCAGCAGCCAAGACCTGGGGCTAGCGGGAGCATACAATGAGCAGTTCTTC. Translated, it gives CASSQDLGLAGAYNEQFF.

As for this clonotype: It may be a read error: a sequence one base away is much more abundant. This chain uses TRBV10-3 with TRBJ1-5; maybe TRBD1 (5 bases). CDR1 ENHRY and CDR2 SYGVKD come from the germline V gene. CDR3 size: 12 residues. The V gene lost 8 bases and the J gene lost 8 bases, with 13 bases spanning the gap. CDR3 loop: CAIGIGGEPQHF. The CDR3 DNA is TGTGCCATCGGGATCGGAGGGGAGCCCCAGCATTTT.